A single TCR beta chain is shown here with its context. The sample comes from a study of blood T cell repertoires in COVID-19. Study background: PBMCs, B-cell-depleted T cells, or T cells provided the cDNA or gDNA that made up the material.

Germline V lookup: CDR1 ENHRY, CDR2 SYGVKD. V was pared by 3 bases and J by 7 bases, with 17 bases of the junction left unmatched. This CDR3 region has 18 residues. Clones were sequenced by immunoSEQ multiplex PCR, and TCRdb holds only the in-frame ones, with some missing. The profile covers over 200,000 clones, with 70% to 90% appearing a single time and 6% to 8.5% taken by the ten largest. The chain recombines TRBV10-3 with TRBJ1-2; 10 bases line up with TRBD1. This clonotype was sampled from a woman aged 45-65 years with active or convalescent COVID-19. Sequenced input: peripheral blood. The DNA of the CDR3 is TGTGCCATCAGTGAATCGGGACAGGGGAAGGGGTACCTAGGTGGCTACACCTTC. Its protein product is CAISESGQGKGYLGGYTF.